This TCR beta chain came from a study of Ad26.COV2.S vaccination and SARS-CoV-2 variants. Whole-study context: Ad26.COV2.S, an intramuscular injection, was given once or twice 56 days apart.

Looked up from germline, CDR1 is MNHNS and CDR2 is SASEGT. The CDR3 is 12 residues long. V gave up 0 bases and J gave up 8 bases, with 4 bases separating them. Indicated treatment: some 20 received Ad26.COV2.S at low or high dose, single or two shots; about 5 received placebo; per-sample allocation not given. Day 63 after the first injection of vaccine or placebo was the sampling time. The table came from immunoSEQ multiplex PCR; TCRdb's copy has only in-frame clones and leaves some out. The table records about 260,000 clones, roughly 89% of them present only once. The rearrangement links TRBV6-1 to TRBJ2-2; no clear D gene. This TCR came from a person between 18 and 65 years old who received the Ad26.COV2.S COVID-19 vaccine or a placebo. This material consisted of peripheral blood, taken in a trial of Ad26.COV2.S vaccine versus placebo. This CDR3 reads CASSEAMGELFF. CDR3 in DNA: TGTGCCAGCAGTGAAGCGATGGGGGAGCTGTTTTTT.